Each of the 12 T cell receptor beta chains below was sequenced from the same sample in a study of cytomegalovirus exposure and HLA in healthy donors (dated 2017 in TCRdb). The method behind the library was the immunoSEQ multiplex PCR assay. Imported from immuneACCESS, the table was reduced by TCRdb to in-frame sequences with V and J called. These copies leave out some clones; in studies compared against another copy, an unresolved V gene accounts for under half, and the cause of the remainder is not known. The sample includes about 200,000 clones, with 86% observed a single time. Roughly 1.5% of the sample comes from the top ten. The sample comprised PBMCs. Source of these receptors: a woman aged 18-35 years in good health and CMV-seronegative.

The chain recombines TRBV7-9 with TRBJ2-5, with D perhaps matching TRBD2 (6 bases). The V and J ends lost 3 bases and 2 bases respectively, with 10 bases between them. CDR3 length equals 14 residues. Germline CDR1 and CDR2: SEHNR and FQNEAQ (reference sequence). As DNA, the CDR3 is TGTGCCAGCAGCTTTGGAGGGGAGCAAGAGACCCAGTACTTC. Its protein is CASSFGGEQETQYF.

The chain has TRBV19 and TRBJ2-2, with D possibly matching TRBD2 (5 bases). The germline gives CDR1 LNHDA, CDR2 SQIVND (reference sequence). This CDR3 region has 14 residues. Between the trimmed V and J ends, which lost 3 bases and 7 bases, there was a span of 12 bases. This CDR3 is CASSMRARGGELFF. The CDR3 DNA reads as TGTGCCAGTAGTATGAGGGCCAGAGGCGGGGAGCTGTTTTTT.

This clone was detected only once. This chain connects TRBV7-9 to TRBJ2-7, with 8 bases that match TRBD1. This CDR3 contains 12 residues. Germline V gene sequence: CDR1 SEHNR, CDR2 FQNEAQ (reference sequence). V trimming: 6 bases; J trimming: 4 bases; junction bases outside the gene matches: 2. This CDR3 is CASSDRGYEQYF. In DNA form, the CDR3 reads TGTGCCAGCAGTGACAGGGGTTACGAGCAGTACTTC.

This chain's CDR3 is CAWSHPGGNEAFF. CDR3 DNA sequence: TGTGCCTGGAGTCATCCAGGGGGCAATGAAGCTTTCTTT. The chain is built from TRBV30 and TRBJ1-1; 8 bases line up with TRBD1. Germline V CDR1 and CDR2: GTSNPN, SVGIG (reference sequence). Trimming took 2 bases from V and 7 from J; bases not matched to a gene: 6. CDR3 length: 13 residues.

This clone was detected a few times. This rearrangement joins TRBV2 to TRBJ1-5, with D perhaps TRBD1 (5 bases). V shed 6 bases and J shed 5 bases, with 11 bases lying between them. Germline-derived CDR1 and CDR2 are SNHLY and FYNNEI. This CDR3 has 13 residues. The CDR3 loop reads CASSRQSYQPQHF. As DNA, the CDR3 is TGTGCCAGCAGCCGACAGTCCTATCAGCCCCAGCATTTT. The full variable domain, in which reference TRBV2 and TRBJ1-5 provide the parts outside the CDR3, is EPEVTQTPSHQVTQMGQEVILRCVPISNHLYFYWYRQILGQKVEFLVSFYNNEISEKSEIFDDQFSVERPDGSNFTLKIRSTKLEDSAMYFCASSRQSYQPQHFGDGTRLSIL.

The rearrangement joins TRBV7-6 to TRBJ2-7; 15 bases match TRBD2. The V gene's germline CDR1 is SGHVS and CDR2 FNYEAQ. The CDR3 has 15 amino acids. With 5 bases clipped from V and 5 bases from J, the junction kept 4 bases outside the gene matches. CDR3 DNA: TGTGCCAGCAGCCCTGGGACTAGCGGGAGGAACGAGCAGTACTTC. Its translation is CASSPGTSGRNEQYF. Filled out from reference TRBV7-6 and TRBJ2-7, the complete variable domain reads GAGVSQSPRYKVTKRGQDVALRCDPISGHVSLYWYRQALGQGPEFLTYFNYEAQQDKSGLPNDRFSAERPEGSISTLTIQRTEQRDSAMYRCASSPGTSGRNEQYFGPGTRLTVT.

J is TRBJ2-7 and V is TRBV7-9; possible D gene TRBD2, 6 bases. Trimming removed 1 base from V and 6 bases from J, with 7 bases in between. This CDR3 spans 12 amino acids. Germline loops: CDR1 SEHNR, CDR2 FQNEAQ (reference sequence). In DNA, the CDR3 is TGTGCCAGCAGCTTAGGCGGGGTCGAGCAGTACTTC. It specifies CASSLGGVEQYF. Looking up the rest from reference TRBV7-9 and TRBJ2-7 gives the full variable domain: DTGVSQNPRHKITKRGQNVTFRCDPISEHNRLYWYRQTLGQGPEFLTYFQNEAQLEKSRLLSDRFSAERPKGSFSTLEIQRTEQGDSAMYLCASSLGGVEQYFGPGTRLTVT.

DNA for the CDR3: TGTGCCAGCAGCCAAGTGCGGGAGACCCAGTACTTC. This codes for CASSQVRETQYF. The chain has TRBV7-6 and TRBJ2-5; D is unclear. V was clipped by 5 bases and J by 5 bases, with 9 bases between them. The length of the CDR3 is 12 residues. Germline V lookup: CDR1 SGHVS, CDR2 FNYEAQ.

This chain uses TRBV19 with TRBJ2-7; 12 nucleotides agree with TRBD2. This CDR3 spans 17 amino acids. The ends lost 3 bases at V and 0 bases at J; junction bases unmatched: 6. CDR1 LNHDA and CDR2 SQIVND come from the germline V gene (reference sequence). CDR3 sequence: CASSILPSGGDSYEQYF. CDR3 in DNA: TGTGCCAGTAGTATCCTCCCTAGCGGGGGGGACTCCTACGAGCAGTACTTC. Drawing the rest from reference TRBV19 and TRBJ2-7, the complete variable domain is DGGITQSPKYLFRKEGQNVTLSCEQNLNHDAMYWYRQDPGQGLRLIYYSQIVNDFQKGDIAEGYSVSREKKESFPLTVTSAQKNPTAFYLCASSILPSGGDSYEQYFGPGTRLTVT.

This rearrangement joins TRBV5-1 to TRBJ2-1, with D perhaps TRBD1 (6 bases). Trimming shortened V by 3 bases and J by 0 bases, and 13 bases separated the two germline ends. There are 16 residues in the CDR3. Germline V lookup: CDR1 SGHRS, CDR2 YFSETQ. CDR3 sequence: CASSSGADLSYNEQFF. CDR3 sequence (DNA): TGCGCCAGCAGCTCAGGGGCGGACCTCTCCTACAATGAGCAGTTCTTC.

The chain has TRBV11-2 and TRBJ1-1; D remains unclear. The CDR3 runs to 11 residues. With 6 bases removed from V and 5 bases from J, the gap between germline ends came to 7 bases. In germline, CDR1 is SGHAT, CDR2 FQNNGV. DNA for the CDR3: TGTGCCAGCAGAACGGGAACTGAAGCTTTCTTT. It encodes CASRTGTEAFF.

The chain employs TRBV11-2 and TRBJ2-5, with 9 bases lining up with TRBD2. The V gene end was trimmed by 5 bases and the J gene end by 4 bases; junction bases not matched to a gene: 11. The CDR3 spans 16 residues. Germline V CDR1 and CDR2: SGHAT, FQNNGV. CDR3 residues: CASSQLAGVSGETQYF. Here the CDR3 DNA reads TGTGCCAGCAGCCAATTAGCGGGAGTCAGCGGAGAGACCCAGTACTTC. Supplemented by reference TRBV11-2 and TRBJ2-5, the full variable domain reads EAGVAQSPRYKIIEKRQSVAFWCNPISGHATLYWYQQILGQGPKLLIQFQNNGVVDDSQLPKDRFSAERLKGVDSTLKIQPAKLEDSAVYLCASSQLAGVSGETQYFGPGTRLLVL.